These T cell receptor beta chains were read from a single sample in a study of neoadjuvant nivolumab and ipilimumab in lung cancer. This table comes from immunoSEQ multiplex PCR, and its TCRdb copy is limited to in-frame clones, with some not included. Here the sample spans around 3,000 clones, approximately 88% being singletons. Sample: tumor tissue, taken after neoadjuvant nivolumab, alone or with ipilimumab, at or shortly before surgery. The receptors were gathered from an adult with non-small cell lung cancer. Each CDR3 is given with its conserved first and last residue. Fields, in order: CDR3 protein, V gene, J gene.

CASSSSTSGPSYNEQFF	TRBV27	TRBJ2-1
CASSFRRGEAFF	TRBV13	TRBJ1-1
CASSGQDNSPLHF	TRBV5-1	TRBJ1-6
CASSLQGGNEQYF	TRBV5-1	TRBJ2-7
CASSLSHRVVTEAFF	TRBV5-1	TRBJ1-1
CASSPTGLADEQYF	TRBV9	TRBJ2-7
CASSELSDYEQYF	TRBV2	TRBJ2-7
CASSLFLGNTIYF	TRBV5-1	TRBJ1-3
CASSPRARGAGELFF	TRBV7-3	TRBJ2-2
CASSQGRESRYNEQFF	TRBV11-1	TRBJ2-1
CASSVKVAGNIQYF	TRBV7-2	TRBJ2-4
CASSPGALSTEAFF	TRBV11-3	TRBJ1-1
CASSLAQGMNTEAFF	TRBV7-8	TRBJ1-1
CASSKRENTEAFF	TRBV7-9	TRBJ1-1
CASSGGLAGVGAYEQYF	TRBV7-9	TRBJ2-7
CASSEEAGGPYEQYF	TRBV2	TRBJ2-7
CATSRDPGRGSNQPQHF	TRBV15	TRBJ1-5
CASSSLTSGLDSYEQYF	TRBV27	TRBJ2-7
CASTNGQGINYGYTF	TRBV6-6	TRBJ1-2
CASSAQGTNYEQYF	TRBV2	TRBJ2-7
CAVGRGGSNQPQHF	TRBV6-5	TRBJ1-5
CASSLRTSGDEQYF	TRBV5-5	TRBJ2-7
CASSLFPGGLGEQYF	TRBV7-8	TRBJ2-7
CASSPAGAWGSNYGYTF	TRBV5-4	TRBJ1-2